This T cell receptor (beta chain) was observed in a study of T cells in Graves' hyperthyroidism and ophthalmopathy. Study-wide context: Upon initial diagnosis and before any treatment, peripheral blood was collected.

This clonotype was recorded many times. This CDR3 is built from 18 residues. V shed 3 bases, J shed 7 bases, and the junction held 15 bases outside the gene matches. There were TCR beta CDR3 regions amplified from RNA transcripts. With the HTBI primer set, the TCR CDR3 went through a first round of RT-PCR. TCRdb analysed the multiplex PCR reads with MiXCR anew, one entry per CDR3 protein. There are more than 350,000 distinct CDR3 sequences in the sample; around 13% occur only once, and 20% lies in the top ten. The cohort's ophthalmopathy patients, a group with duration under 3 months, had a Clinical Activity Score of at least 3 and a NOSPECS grade of at least 4. Pregnant or lactating patients were excluded, as were those with uncontrolled infection or other autoimmune disease.

Input material: blood. The receptor's source is a woman between 25 and 40 years old with Graves' ophthalmopathy. The V gene is TRBV12-3 or TRBV12-4, the J gene TRBJ2-1; 10 bases are shared with TRBD2. The CDR3 nucleotides read TGTGCCAGCAGTTTTTCGGGACGAAGCGGGGGGGAACGGAATGAGCAGTTCTTC. Translated, it gives CASSFSGRSGGERNEQFF.